The sequence of this T cell receptor beta chain was determined in a study of radiotherapy plus CTLA-4 blockade in lung cancer. Across the whole study: Of all patients, more than 15% responded objectively and approximately 30% showed disease control. Points from the study as a whole: Interferon-beta and early blood T cell clone dynamics reportedly predicted response best. TCR clones of tumor origin grew in blood after radiotherapy plus ipilimumab.

For this clone: Its antigen is currently unknown.

Germline lookup yields CDR1 SGHVS and CDR2 FQNEAQ. This CDR3 spans 14 amino acids. The V gene end was trimmed by 5 bases and the J gene end by 5 bases; junction bases not matched to a gene: 8. Measured with immunoSEQ multiplex PCR; TCRdb has only the in-frame clones, and not every one. The sample includes 50,000 or so clones, 70% to 80% seen only once; the top ten take just under 8.5%. Chemo-refractory metastatic non-small-cell lung cancer patients received focal radiation with ipilimumab CTLA-4 blockade. The sequence was collected from a human donor with non-small cell lung cancer who had stable disease on radiotherapy plus ipilimumab. This sequence joins TRBV7-8 and TRBJ1-2; TRBD1 matches at 7 bases. The specimen was peripheral blood, collected from a patient treated with radiotherapy plus ipilimumab. This CDR3 is CASSPDRSKYGYTF. The CDR3, as DNA: TGTGCCAGCAGCCCGGACAGGAGCAAATATGGCTACACCTTC.